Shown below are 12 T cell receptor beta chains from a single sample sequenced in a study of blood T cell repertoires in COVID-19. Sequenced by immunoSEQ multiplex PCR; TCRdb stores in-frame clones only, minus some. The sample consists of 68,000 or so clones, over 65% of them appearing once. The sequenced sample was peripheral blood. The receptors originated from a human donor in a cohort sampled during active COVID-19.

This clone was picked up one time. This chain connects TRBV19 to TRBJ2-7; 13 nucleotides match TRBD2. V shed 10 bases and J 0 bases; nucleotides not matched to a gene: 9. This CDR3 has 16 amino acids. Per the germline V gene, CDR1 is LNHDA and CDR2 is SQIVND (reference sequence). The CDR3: CATATSGGPISYEQYF. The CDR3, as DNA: TGTGCCACAGCGACTAGCGGGGGGCCAATCTCCTACGAGCAGTACTTC.

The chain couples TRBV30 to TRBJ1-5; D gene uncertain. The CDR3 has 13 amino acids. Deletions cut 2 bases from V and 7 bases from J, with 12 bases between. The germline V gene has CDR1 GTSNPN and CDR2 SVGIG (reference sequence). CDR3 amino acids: CAWSRGSYQPQHF. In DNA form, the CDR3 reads TGTGCCTGGAGTCGAGGGTCTTACCAGCCCCAGCATTTT.

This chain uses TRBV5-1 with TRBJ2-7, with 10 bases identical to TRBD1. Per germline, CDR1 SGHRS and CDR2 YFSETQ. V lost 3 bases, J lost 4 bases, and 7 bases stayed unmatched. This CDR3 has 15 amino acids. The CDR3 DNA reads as TGCGCCAGCAGCTCTACGACAGGGGGCTTTTACGAGCAGTACTTC. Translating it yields CASSSTTGGFYEQYF.

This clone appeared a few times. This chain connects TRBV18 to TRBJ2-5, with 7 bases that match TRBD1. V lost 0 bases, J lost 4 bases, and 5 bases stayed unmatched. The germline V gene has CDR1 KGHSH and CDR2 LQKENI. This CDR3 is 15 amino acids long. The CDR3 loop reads CASSPPLTGTETQYF. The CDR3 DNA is TGTGCCAGCTCACCACCGTTGACAGGGACAGAGACCCAGTACTTC.

The CDR3 DNA is TGTGCCAGCAGCTCCGACAGGGGATCACGCCAGCCCCAGCATTTT. Its protein product is CASSSDRGSRQPQHF. The chain carries TRBV5-6 and TRBJ1-5; 8 bases align to TRBD1. CDR3 length: 15 amino acids. Germline CDR1 SGHDT, CDR2 YYEEEE. The V and J ends lost 3 bases and 7 bases, in that order; junction bases with no gene match: 9.

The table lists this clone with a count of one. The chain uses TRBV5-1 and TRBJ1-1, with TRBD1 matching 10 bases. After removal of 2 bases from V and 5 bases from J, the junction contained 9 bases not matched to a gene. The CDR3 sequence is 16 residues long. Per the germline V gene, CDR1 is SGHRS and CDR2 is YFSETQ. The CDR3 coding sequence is TGCGCCAGCAGCTTCTCGGGACAGGGGCCGGGAACTGAAGCTTTCTTT. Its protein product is CASSFSGQGPGTEAFF.

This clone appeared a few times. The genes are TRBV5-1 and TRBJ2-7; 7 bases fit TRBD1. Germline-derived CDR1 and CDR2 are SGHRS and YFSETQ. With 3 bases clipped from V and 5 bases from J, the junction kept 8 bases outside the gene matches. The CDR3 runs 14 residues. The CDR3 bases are TGCGCCAGCAGCTCACCAACAGGGGCGGACGAGCAGTACTTC. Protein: CASSSPTGADEQYF.

CDR3 nucleotide sequence: TGTGCCAGTAGTAGGCAGATGAACACTGAAGCTTTCTTT. It encodes CASSRQMNTEAFF. The chain links TRBV19 to TRBJ1-1; D uncertain. Germline-derived CDR1 and CDR2 are LNHDA and SQIVND (reference sequence). Between the trimmed V and J ends, which lost 4 bases and 0 bases, there was a span of 6 bases. The CDR3 contains 13 residues.

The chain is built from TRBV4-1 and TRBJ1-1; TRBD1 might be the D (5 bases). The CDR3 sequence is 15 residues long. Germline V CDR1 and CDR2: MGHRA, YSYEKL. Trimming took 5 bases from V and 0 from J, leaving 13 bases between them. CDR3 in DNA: TGCGCCAGCAGCAAATCAGGGAACTTGAACACTGAAGCTTTCTTT. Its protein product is CASSKSGNLNTEAFF.

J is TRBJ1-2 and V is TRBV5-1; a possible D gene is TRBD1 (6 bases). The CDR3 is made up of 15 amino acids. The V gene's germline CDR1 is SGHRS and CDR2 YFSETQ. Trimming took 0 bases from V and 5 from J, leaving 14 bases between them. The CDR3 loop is CASSLAAGEWYGYTF. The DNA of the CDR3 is TGCGCCAGCAGCTTGGCGGCAGGGGAATGGTATGGCTACACCTTC.

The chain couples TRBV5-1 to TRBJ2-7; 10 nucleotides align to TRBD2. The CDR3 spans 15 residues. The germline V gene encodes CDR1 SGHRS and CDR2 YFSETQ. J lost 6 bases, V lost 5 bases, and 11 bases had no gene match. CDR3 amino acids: CASRAGAGGRAEQYF. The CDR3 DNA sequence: TGCGCCAGCAGGGCTGGAGCGGGAGGGCGGGCCGAGCAGTACTTC.

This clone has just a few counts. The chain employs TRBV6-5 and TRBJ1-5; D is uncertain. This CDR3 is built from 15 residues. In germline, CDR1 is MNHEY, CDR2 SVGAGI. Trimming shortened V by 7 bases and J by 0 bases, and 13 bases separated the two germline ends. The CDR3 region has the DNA TGTGCCAGCACCTCCTCGGTGTTTAGCAATCAGCCCCAGCATTTT. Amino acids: CASTSSVFSNQPQHF.